The T cell receptor (beta chain) under discussion was sequenced for a study of blood T cell repertoires in COVID-19. Across the whole study: Samples came from the United States, Italy and Spain, spanning acute and convalescent COVID-19. From T cells, B-cell-depleted T cells, or PBMCs came the material, which was cDNA or gDNA.

Profiled with immunoSEQ multiplex PCR; TCRdb holds only in-frame clones, not every one. This sample has 250,000 to 400,000 clones, with around nine tenths found just once. V gave up 6 bases and J gave up 2 bases, with 13 bases separating them. Per the germline V gene, CDR1 is SGDLS and CDR2 is YYNGEE. The CDR3 length is 14 residues. Everyone who took part was about 18 to 90 years old, and they came from 20 to 25 US areas. Recovered Cohort 3 donors showed two negative PCRs, clearance, or symptom resolution. This sequence joins TRBV9 and TRBJ2-3; the D gene is possibly TRBD2 (5 bases). Sequenced: PBMCs or T cells enriched from blood (not recorded which). The TCR originated in a man aged 60-69 years who had recovered from COVID-19. The chain's CDR3 is CASNTGIITDTQYF. Here the CDR3 DNA reads TGTGCCAGCAACACGGGGATCATCACAGATACGCAGTATTTT.